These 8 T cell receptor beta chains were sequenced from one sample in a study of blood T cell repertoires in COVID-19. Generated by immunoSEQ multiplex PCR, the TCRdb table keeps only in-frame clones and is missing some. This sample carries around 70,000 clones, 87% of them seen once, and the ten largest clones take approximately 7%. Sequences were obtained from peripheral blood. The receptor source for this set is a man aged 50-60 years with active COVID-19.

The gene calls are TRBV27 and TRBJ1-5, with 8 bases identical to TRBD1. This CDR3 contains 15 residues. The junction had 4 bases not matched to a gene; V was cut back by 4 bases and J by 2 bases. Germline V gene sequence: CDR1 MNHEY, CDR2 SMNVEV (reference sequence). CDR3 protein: CASSSPGQGNQPQHF. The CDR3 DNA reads TGTGCCAGCAGTTCCCCGGGACAGGGCAATCAGCCCCAGCATTTT.

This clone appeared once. CDR3 DNA: TGTGCCAGCAGAAGTACGGGCTCCTATAATTCACCCCTCCACTTT. It encodes CASRSTGSYNSPLHF. V usage is TRBV7-2 and J usage is TRBJ1-6, with D uncertain. V lost 6 bases to trimming and J lost 0 bases, with 9 bases between them. Germline V CDR1 and CDR2: SGHTA, FQGNSA. The CDR3 has 15 amino acids.

CDR3 sequence (DNA): TGCAGTGCTAGTGGGGGCCAATCAGAAAACTATGGCTACACCTTC. Protein sequence: CSASGGQSENYGYTF. This chain uses TRBV20-1 with TRBJ1-2, with a weak D call TRBD1 (6 bases). The CDR3 length is 15 residues. V was clipped by 3 bases and J by 2 bases, with 16 bases between them. Germline V lookup: CDR1 DFQATT, CDR2 SNEGSKA (reference sequence).

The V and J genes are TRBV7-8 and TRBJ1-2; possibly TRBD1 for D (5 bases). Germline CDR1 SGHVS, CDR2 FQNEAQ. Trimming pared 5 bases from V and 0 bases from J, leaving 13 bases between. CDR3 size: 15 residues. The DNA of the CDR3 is TGTGCCAGCAGCGTTGACAGCGACACTAACTATGGCTACACCTTC. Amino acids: CASSVDSDTNYGYTF. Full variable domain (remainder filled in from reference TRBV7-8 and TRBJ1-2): GAGVSQSPRYKVAKRGQDVALRCDPISGHVSLFWYQQALGQGPEFLTYFQNEAQLDKSGLPSDRFFAERPEGSVSTLKIQRTQQEDSAVYLCASSVDSDTNYGYTFGSGTRLTVV.

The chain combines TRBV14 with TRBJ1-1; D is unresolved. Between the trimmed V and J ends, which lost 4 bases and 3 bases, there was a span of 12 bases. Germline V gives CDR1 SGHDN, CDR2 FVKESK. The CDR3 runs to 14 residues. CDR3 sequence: CASSRYTGDTEAFF. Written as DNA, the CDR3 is TGTGCCAGCAGCCGCTATACCGGGGACACTGAAGCTTTCTTT. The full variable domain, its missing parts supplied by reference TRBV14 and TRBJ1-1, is EAGVTQFPSHSVIEKGQTVTLRCDPISGHDNLYWYRRVMGKEIKFLLHFVKESKQDESGMPNNRFLAERTGGTYSTLKVQPAELEDSGVYFCASSRYTGDTEAFFGQGTRLTVV.

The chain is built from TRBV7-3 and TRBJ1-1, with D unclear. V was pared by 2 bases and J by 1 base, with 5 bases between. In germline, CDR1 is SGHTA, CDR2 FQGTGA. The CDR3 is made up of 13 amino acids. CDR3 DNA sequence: TGTGCCAGCAGCTTATCGGGGAACACTGAAGCTTTCTTT. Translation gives CASSLSGNTEAFF.

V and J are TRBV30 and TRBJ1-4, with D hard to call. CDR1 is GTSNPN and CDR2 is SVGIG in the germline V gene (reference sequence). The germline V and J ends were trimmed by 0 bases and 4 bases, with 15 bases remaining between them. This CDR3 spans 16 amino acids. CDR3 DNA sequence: TGTGCCTGGAGTGTACCTAACGGAGAATTTAATGAAAAACTGTTTTTT. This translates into CAWSVPNGEFNEKLFF.

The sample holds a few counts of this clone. The CDR3 reads CASSWTDREQYF. CDR3 nucleotide sequence: TGTGCCAGCAGTTGGACAGACCGGGAGCAGTACTTC. V and J are TRBV6-2 or TRBV6-3 and TRBJ2-7; D possibly corresponds to TRBD1 (6 bases). CDR3 length equals 12 residues. Germline V lookup: CDR1 MNHEY, CDR2 SVGEGT. The ends were cut back, 4 bases at V and 7 bases at J, with 11 bases in the middle.